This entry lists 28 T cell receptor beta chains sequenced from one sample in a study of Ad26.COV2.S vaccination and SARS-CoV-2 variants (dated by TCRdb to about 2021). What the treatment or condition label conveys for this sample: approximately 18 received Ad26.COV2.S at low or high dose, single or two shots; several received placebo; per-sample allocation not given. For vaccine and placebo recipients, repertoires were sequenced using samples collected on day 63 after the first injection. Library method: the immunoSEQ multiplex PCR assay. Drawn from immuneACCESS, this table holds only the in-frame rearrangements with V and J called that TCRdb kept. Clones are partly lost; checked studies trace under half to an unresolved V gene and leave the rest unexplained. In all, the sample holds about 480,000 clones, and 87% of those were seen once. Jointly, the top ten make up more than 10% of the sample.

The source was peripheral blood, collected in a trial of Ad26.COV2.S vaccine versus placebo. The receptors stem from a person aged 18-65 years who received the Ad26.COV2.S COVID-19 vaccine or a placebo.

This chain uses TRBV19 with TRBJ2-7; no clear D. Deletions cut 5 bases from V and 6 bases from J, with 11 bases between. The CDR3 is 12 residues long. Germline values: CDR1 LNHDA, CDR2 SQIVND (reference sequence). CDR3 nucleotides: TGTGCCAGTAGTCGGACCCCCGCCGAGCAGTACTTC. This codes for CASSRTPAEQYF.

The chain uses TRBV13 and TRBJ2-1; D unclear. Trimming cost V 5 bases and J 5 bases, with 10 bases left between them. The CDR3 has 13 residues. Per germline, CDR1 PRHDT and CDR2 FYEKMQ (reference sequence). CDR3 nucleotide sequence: TGTGCCAGCAGCCCAACCGATCACAATGAGCAGTTCTTC. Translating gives CASSPTDHNEQFF.

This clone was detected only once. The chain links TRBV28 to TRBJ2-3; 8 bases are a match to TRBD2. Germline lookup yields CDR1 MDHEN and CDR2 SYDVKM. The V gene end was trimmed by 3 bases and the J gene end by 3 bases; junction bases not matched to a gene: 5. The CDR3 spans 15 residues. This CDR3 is CASSFGTSGTDTQYF. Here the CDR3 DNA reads TGTGCCAGCAGTTTCGGGACTAGTGGGACAGATACGCAGTATTTT.

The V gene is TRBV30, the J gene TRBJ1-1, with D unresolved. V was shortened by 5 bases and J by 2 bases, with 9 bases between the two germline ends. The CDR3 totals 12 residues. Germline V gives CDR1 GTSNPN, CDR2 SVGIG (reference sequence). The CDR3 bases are TGTGCCTGGGTTCCAAGAAACACTGAAGCTTTCTTT. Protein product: CAWVPRNTEAFF.

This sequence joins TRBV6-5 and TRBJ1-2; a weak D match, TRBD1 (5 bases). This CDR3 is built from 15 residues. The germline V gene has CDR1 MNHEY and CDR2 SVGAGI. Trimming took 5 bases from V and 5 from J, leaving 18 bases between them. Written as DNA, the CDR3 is TGTGCCAGCAGTCCCCAGGGACCAGGCAGTTATGGCTACACCTTC. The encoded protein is CASSPQGPGSYGYTF.

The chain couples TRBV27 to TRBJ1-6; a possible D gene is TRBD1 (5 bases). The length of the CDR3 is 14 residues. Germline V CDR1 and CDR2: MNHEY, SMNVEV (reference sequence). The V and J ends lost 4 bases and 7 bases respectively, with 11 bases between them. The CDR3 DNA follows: TGTGCCAGCAGTTCAGGGAAGGAGAATTCACCCCTCCACTTT. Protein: CASSSGKENSPLHF.

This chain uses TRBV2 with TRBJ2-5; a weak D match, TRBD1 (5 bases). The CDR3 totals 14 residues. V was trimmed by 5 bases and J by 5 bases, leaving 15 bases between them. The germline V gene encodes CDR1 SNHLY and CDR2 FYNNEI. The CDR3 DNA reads TGTGCCAGCAGTCGCGATGGGGCCGTGGAGACCCAGTACTTC. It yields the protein CASSRDGAVETQYF.

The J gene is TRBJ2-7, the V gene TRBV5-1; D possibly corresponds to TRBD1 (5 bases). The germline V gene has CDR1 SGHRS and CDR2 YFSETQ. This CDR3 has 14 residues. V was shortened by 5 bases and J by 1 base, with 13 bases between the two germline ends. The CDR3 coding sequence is TGCGCCAGCAGGGTCAGGACAAATTCCTACGAGCAGTACTTC. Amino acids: CASRVRTNSYEQYF.

CDR3 coding DNA: TGTGCCAGCAGTGCCTCAGGGGGCGTGGGAAAACTGTTTTTT. It translates to CASSASGGVGKLFF. This chain connects TRBV28 to TRBJ1-4, with 8 nucleotides matching TRBD1. With 5 bases clipped from V and 10 bases from J, the junction kept 9 bases outside the gene matches. Germline V gene sequence: CDR1 MDHEN, CDR2 SYDVKM. This CDR3 contains 14 residues. The variable domain in full, with the rest retrieved from reference TRBV28 and TRBJ1-4, is DVKVTQSSRYLVKRTGEKVFLECVQDMDHENMFWYRQDPGLGLRLIYFSYDVKMKEKGDIPEGYSVSREKKERFSLILESASTNQTSMYLCASSASGGVGKLFFGSGTQLSVL.

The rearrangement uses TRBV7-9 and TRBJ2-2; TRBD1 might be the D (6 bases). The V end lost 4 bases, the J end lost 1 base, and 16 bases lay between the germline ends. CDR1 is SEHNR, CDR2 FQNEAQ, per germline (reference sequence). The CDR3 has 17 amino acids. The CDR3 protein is CASSSLTGPLNTGELFF. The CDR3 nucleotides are TGTGCCAGCAGCTCCCTGACAGGACCCCTGAACACCGGGGAGCTGTTTTTT.

CDR3 region: CASRWDSNQPQHF. As DNA, the CDR3 is TGCGCCAGCAGATGGGACAGCAATCAGCCCCAGCATTTT. This sequence joins TRBV5-1 and TRBJ1-5; tentative D call: TRBD1 (5 bases). The CDR3 length is 13 residues. CDR1 and CDR2 from the germline V gene are SGHRS and YFSETQ. V lost 5 bases to trimming and J lost 1 base, with 7 bases between them.

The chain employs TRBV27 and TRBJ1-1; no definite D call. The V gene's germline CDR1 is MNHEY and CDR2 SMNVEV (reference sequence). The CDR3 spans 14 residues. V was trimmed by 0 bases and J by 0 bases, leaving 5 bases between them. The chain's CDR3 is CASSLSNMNTEAFF. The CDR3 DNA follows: TGTGCCAGCAGTTTATCCAATATGAACACTGAAGCTTTCTTT.

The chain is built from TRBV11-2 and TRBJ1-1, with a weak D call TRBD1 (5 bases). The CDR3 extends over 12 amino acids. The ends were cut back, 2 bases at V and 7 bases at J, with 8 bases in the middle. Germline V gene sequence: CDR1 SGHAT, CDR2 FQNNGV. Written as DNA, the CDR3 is TGTGCCAGCAGCTTACTACAGGATGAAGCTTTCTTT. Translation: CASSLLQDEAFF.

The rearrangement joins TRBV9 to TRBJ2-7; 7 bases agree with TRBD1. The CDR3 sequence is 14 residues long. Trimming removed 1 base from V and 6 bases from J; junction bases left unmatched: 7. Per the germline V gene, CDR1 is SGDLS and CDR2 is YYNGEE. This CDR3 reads CASSVKATGAEQYF. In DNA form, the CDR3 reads TGTGCCAGCAGCGTAAAAGCTACAGGGGCCGAGCAGTACTTC.

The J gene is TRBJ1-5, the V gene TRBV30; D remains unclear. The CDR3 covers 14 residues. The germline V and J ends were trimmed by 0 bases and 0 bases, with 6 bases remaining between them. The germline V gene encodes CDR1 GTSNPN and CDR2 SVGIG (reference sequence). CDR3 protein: CAWSVWTSNQPQHF. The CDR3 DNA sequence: TGTGCCTGGAGTGTGTGGACTAGCAATCAGCCCCAGCATTTT.

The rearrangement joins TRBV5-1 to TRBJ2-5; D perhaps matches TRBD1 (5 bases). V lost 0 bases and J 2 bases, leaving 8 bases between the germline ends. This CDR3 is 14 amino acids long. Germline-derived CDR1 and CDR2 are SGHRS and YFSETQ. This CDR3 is CASSLDRTQETQYF. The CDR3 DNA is TGCGCCAGCAGCTTGGACAGGACACAAGAGACCCAGTACTTC.

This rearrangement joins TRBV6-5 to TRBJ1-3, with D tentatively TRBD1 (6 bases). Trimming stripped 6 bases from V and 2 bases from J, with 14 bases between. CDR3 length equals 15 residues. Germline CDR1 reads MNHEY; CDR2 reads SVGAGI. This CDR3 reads CASRTSGAPGNTIYF. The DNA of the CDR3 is TGTGCCAGCAGGACCTCAGGGGCACCTGGAAACACCATATATTTT.

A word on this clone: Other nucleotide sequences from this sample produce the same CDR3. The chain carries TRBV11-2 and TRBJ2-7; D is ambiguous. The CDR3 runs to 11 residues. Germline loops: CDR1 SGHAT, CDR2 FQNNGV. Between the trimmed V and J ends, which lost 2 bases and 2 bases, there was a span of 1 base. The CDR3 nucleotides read TGTGCCAGCAGCTTAACCTACGAGCAGTACTTC. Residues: CASSLTYEQYF.

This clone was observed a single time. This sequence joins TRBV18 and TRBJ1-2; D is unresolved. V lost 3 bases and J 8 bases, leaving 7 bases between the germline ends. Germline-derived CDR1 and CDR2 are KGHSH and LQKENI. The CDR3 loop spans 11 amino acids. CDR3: CASSPSEGYTF. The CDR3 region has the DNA TGTGCCAGCTCACCGTCGGAGGGCTACACCTTC.

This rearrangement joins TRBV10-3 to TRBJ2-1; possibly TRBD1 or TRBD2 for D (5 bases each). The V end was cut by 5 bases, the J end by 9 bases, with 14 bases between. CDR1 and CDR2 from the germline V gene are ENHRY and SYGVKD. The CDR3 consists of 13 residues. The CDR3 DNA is TGTGCCATCAGTCCTACTAGTCAGGGTGAGCAGTTCTTC. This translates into CAISPTSQGEQFF.

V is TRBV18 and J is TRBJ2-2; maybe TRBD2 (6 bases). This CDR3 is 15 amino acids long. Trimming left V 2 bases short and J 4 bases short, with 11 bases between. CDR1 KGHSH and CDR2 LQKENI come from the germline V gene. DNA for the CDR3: TGTGCCAGCTCACCAACGCGGGGACCCACCGGGGAGCTGTTTTTT. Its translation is CASSPTRGPTGELFF. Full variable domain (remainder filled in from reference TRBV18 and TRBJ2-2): NAGVMQNPRHLVRRRGQEARLRCSPMKGHSHVYWYRQLPEEGLKFMVYLQKENIIDESGMPKERFSAEFPKEGPSILRIQQVVRGDSAAYFCASSPTRGPTGELFFGEGSRLTVL.

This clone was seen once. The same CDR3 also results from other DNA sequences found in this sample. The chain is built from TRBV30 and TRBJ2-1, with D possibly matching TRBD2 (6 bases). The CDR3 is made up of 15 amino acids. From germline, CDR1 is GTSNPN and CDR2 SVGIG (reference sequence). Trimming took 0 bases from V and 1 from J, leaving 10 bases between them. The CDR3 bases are TGTGCCTGGAGTGTCGGGAGTTCTTCCTACAATGAGCAGTTCTTC. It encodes CAWSVGSSSYNEQFF.

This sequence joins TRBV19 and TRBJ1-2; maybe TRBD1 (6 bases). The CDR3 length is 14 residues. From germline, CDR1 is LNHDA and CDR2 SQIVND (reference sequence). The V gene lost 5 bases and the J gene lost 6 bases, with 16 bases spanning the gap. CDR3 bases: TGTGCCAGTAGTTCCGCGGACAGACCAAATGGCTACACCTTC. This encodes CASSSADRPNGYTF.

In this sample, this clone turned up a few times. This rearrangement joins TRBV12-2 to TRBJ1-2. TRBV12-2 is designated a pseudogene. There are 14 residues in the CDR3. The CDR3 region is CASRLGLEGYGYTF. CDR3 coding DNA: TGTGCAAGTCGCTTAGGCTTGGAGGGGTATGGCTACACCTTC.

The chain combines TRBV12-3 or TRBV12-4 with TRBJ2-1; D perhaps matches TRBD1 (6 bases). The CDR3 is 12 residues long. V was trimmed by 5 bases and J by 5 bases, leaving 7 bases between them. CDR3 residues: CASSGQHNEQFF. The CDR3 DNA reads TGTGCCAGCAGTGGACAGCACAATGAGCAGTTCTTC.

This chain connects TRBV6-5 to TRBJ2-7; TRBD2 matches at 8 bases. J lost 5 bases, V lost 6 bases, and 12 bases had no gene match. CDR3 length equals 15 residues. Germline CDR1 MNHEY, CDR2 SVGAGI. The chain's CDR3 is CASRTRRGLAHEQYF. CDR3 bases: TGTGCCAGCAGAACCCGTCGCGGACTAGCTCACGAGCAGTACTTC.

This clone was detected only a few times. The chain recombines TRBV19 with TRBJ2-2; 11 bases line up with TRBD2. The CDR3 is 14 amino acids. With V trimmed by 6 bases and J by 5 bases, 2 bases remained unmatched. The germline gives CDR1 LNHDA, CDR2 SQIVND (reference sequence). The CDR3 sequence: CASSRLAGTGELFF. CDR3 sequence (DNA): TGTGCCAGTAGCAGACTAGCGGGGACCGGGGAGCTGTTTTTT.

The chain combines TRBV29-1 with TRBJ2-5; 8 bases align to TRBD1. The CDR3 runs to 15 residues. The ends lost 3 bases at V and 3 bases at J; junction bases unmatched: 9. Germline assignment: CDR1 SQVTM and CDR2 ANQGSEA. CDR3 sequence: CSVETGQGKEETQYF. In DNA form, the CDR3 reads TGCAGCGTTGAGACCGGACAGGGTAAAGAAGAGACCCAGTACTTC.